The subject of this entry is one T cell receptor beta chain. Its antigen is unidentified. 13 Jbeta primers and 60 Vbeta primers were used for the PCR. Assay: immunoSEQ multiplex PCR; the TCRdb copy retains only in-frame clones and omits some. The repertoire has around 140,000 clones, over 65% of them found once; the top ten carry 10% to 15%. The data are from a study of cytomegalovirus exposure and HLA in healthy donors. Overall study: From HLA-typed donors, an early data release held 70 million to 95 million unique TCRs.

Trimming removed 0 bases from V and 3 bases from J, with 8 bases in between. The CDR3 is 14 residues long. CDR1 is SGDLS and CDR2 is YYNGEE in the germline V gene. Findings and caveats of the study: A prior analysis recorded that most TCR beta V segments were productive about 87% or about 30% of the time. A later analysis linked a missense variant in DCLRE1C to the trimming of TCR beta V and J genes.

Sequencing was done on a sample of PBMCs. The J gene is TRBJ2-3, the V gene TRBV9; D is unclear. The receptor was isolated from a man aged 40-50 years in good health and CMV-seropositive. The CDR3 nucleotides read TGTGCCAGCAGCGTAGGACCCGGGACAGATACGCAGTATTTT. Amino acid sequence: CASSVGPGTDTQYF.